This record looks at one T cell receptor (beta chain) sequence and its context. The target of this receptor is not known. No clone much larger than this one lies a single base away; base qualities are absent. This entry is derived from a study of CD8 T cells in Susac syndrome (dated by TCRdb to between 2019 and 2020). Some background on the complete study: Repertoire sequencing was used to test whether CD8+ T cell activation and differentiation in Susac syndrome was antigen driven. Findings and caveats that apply to the study as a whole: The number of individuals in the TCR sequencing and HLA analysis was recognized as being relatively small.

The CDR3 covers 15 residues, taking in both the cysteine and the phenylalanine. This entry keeps only the CDR3 DNA: 45 bases, framed from base 1. The germline V gene encodes CDR1 SGHTA and CDR2 FQGNSA. Trimming takes 5 bases from V and 0 bases from J, and the germline ends sit 11 bases apart. High-throughput TCR beta sequencing profiled peripheral blood CD8+ and CD4+ T cells from healthy donors, Susac syndrome patients and multiple sclerosis patients. Treatment-naive patients with stable or active relapsing-remitting disease fulfilling revised McDonald criteria were used as multiple sclerosis controls. CD8+ TEMRA cells were enriched by FACS, while bulk CD8+ and CD4+ T cells were purified by magnetic negative isolation. Blood was collected in EDTA tubes and processed within 24 hours, with PBMCs isolated through density gradient centrifugation. PBMCs destined for TCR sequencing were cryopreserved in liquid nitrogen and later thawed in a 37 °C water bath. A purity of at least 90% was achieved for sorted or isolated CD4+, CD8+ and CD8+ TEMRA cells.

RNA was extracted with the RNeasy kit and roughly 0.45 to 1 ug was reverse transcribed using random hexamers. The immunoSEQ multiplex PCR assay, which covers 54 Vbeta and 13 Jbeta segments, was used to amplify TCR beta CDR3 regions. PCR amplification bias was corrected using a synthetic template baseline for primer optimization and computational correction. Per the source publication's procedure: Reads were annotated to V, D and J genes per IMGT and analyzed with immunoSEQ Analyzer, keeping only productive sequences. Clonality was computed as one minus Shannon entropy normalized by log2 of the number of productive unique sequences. For each patient and control, public and private clones were evaluated among the 100 most prevalent clones. Clones were defined as Susac-specific if absent from the healthy and MS cohorts, from around 1,100 published viral clones and from other ImmuneACCESS disease sequences. The public reads were reanalyzed by TCRdb: fastp trimming at Q25, MiXCR alignment, in-frame beta chains only. Every distinct CDR3 protein forms one entry, paired with its most common genes and DNA. The V and J calls shown here were made by TCRdb, not taken from the authors' results. The sample yields approximately 230,000 distinct CDR3 sequences; about 94% were counted once. The leading ten clones occupy 0.07% to 0.09% of the sample.

Sequencing was carried out using CD4+ T cells from PBMCs. Rearrangement joined TRBV7-2 to TRBJ2-1; the D gene is possibly TRBD2, with 5 bases matching. The receptor's source is a human donor with multiple sclerosis. The CDR3 protein is CASSASGFSYNEQFF. The DNA reads as follows: TGTGCCAGCAGCGCCTCGGGGTTCTCCTACAATGAGCAGTTCTTC.